This T cell receptor beta chain was profiled in a study of blood T cell repertoires in COVID-19 (dated by TCRdb to the early 2020s). Concerning the study at large: Collaborator samples came from the United States, Italy and Spain and covered acute and convalescent phases of COVID-19. The prospective study material was composed of cDNA or gDNA derived from T cells, B-cell-depleted T cells, or PBMCs. Deeply sampled blood TCRbeta repertoires from subjects exposed to, actively infected with, or recovered from COVID-19 were included in the dataset. The repertoires were made available in a free public database intended to serve as a resource for research on the immune response to SARS-CoV-2. Samples were obtained from the ongoing ImmuneRACE study (first 160 participants) and from about 1,300 subjects provided by 6 global collaborators. Nearly every sample came with metadata listing a de-identified subject ID, COVID-19 status, age in years and sex. Where available, HLA class I and class II types were taken from metadata supplied by the sample provider and were not determined by assay-based typing. General findings and caveats noted by the study authors: The amount of clinical and demographic metadata varied by source and participant and was provided uncurated.

TCRbeta CDR3 regions were amplified from genomic DNA by means of the immunoSEQ Assay, a bias-controlled multiplex PCR. The authors' analysis ran thus. The number of nucleated cells in each sample was estimated by amplification of reference gene primers within the assay. To quantify the absolute abundance of each unique TCRbeta CDR3 rearrangement, sequence reads were collapsed and filtered. For each sample, productive Simpson clonality was calculated as the square root of Simpson's diversity index over productive rearrangements. What TCRdb holds here is the immuneACCESS table cut down to in-frame rearrangements. Part of the clones is not present; checked against another copy, under half of the missing clones reflect an unresolved V gene, and the others are unexplained. V and J calls and clone size are as listed in that table; D and trimming were resolved from the DNA. Here the sample has 150,000 to 200,000 clones; more than 85% occur a single time. The ten largest clonotypes hold 2% to 2.5% of the sample.

This clone was recorded only once. What this receptor recognizes is not known. Base qualities are not provided; no much larger clone lies one nucleotide away. The collaborating institutions used their own protocols to collect whole blood in K2EDTA tubes. For TCRbeta analysis, collaborators shipped samples in one of three forms: frozen whole blood, isolated PBMCs, or DNA extracted from either of those sample types. V lost 2 bases and J lost 4 bases, and the count of bases not matched to a germline gene is 8. Sequences WSHSY (CDR1) and SAAADI (CDR2) are obtained from the germline V gene. The CDR3 contains 15 residues, cysteine and phenylalanine counted. Here the CDR3 DNA is all that survives: 45 bases in frame from base 1.

The material sequenced was peripheral blood. The chain uses TRBV10-2 and TRBJ2-7; 7 nucleotides in the junction match TRBD2. The TCR sequence derives from an older man with active or convalescent COVID-19. DNA sequence: TGCGCCAGCAGTGAGGCTCGCGGGAGAGGATACGAGCAGTACTTC. Its coded protein is CASSEARGRGYEQYF.